Shown below are 17 T cell receptor beta chains from a single sample sequenced in a study of T cell repertoires in ileal Crohn's disease (dated by TCRdb to between 2019 and 2020). Libraries were constructed by the immunoSEQ multiplex PCR assay. Imported from immuneACCESS, the table was reduced by TCRdb to in-frame sequences with V and J called. These copies leave out some clones; in studies compared against another copy, an unresolved V gene accounts for under half, and the cause of the remainder is not known. For this sample there are roughly 7,900 clones; nearly 95% appear just once. The ten top clones hold around 1.6% of the sample. Sequencing was carried out using ileal tissue. Receptor source: an adult with Crohn's disease.

The chain links TRBV7-9 to TRBJ1-5; maybe TRBD1 (5 bases). The V gene lost 1 base and the J gene lost 5 bases, with 12 bases spanning the gap. The CDR3 is 15 amino acids. In germline, CDR1 is SEHNR, CDR2 FQNEAQ (reference sequence). CDR3 amino acids: CASSLGAGLDQPQHF. DNA for the CDR3: TGTGCCAGCAGCTTAGGGGCAGGGTTGGATCAGCCCCAGCATTTT.

This clone was seen just once. The V gene is TRBV7-8, the J gene TRBJ2-5; a weak D match, TRBD1 (5 bases). Germline loops: CDR1 SGHVS, CDR2 FQNEAQ. The CDR3 has 16 residues. Trimming stripped 4 bases from V and 7 bases from J, with 22 bases between. The CDR3 sequence is CASSSPSQVSPGTQYF. As DNA, the CDR3 is TGTGCCAGCAGCTCCCCATCACAGGTGTCCCCGGGGACCCAGTACTTC.

This sequence joins TRBV10-1 and TRBJ2-1, with D hard to call. The CDR3 is 11 residues long. Germline CDR1 and CDR2: WNHNN and SYGVQD (reference sequence). Trimming shortened V by 11 bases and J by 8 bases, and 13 bases separated the two germline ends. The CDR3: CAGPPGHEQFF. CDR3 nucleotide sequence: TGCGCCGGGCCTCCAGGCCATGAGCAGTTCTTC.

The chain joins TRBV19 to TRBJ1-2; 8 bases fit TRBD1. After removal of 2 bases from V and 5 bases from J, the junction contained 1 base not matched to a gene. Germline assignment: CDR1 LNHDA and CDR2 SQIVND (reference sequence). CDR3 length: 13 residues. CDR3 coding DNA: TGTGCCAGTAGTATAAGACAGGGGTATGGCTACACCTTC. This codes for CASSIRQGYGYTF.

J is TRBJ2-5 and V is TRBV18; D might be TRBD2 (6 bases). The J call may be faulty, since TRBJ2-7 better matches the DNA end. The germline CDR1 and CDR2 sequences are KGHSH and LQKENI. The CDR3 contains 15 residues. The CDR3 DNA follows: TGTGCCAGCTCACCAGGAACGACTAGTATCTACGAGCAGTACTTC. Amino acid sequence: CASSPGTTSIYEQYF.

This clone has a single count. The rearrangement links TRBV28 to TRBJ1-1; 8 bases align to TRBD1. With V trimmed by 2 bases and J by 6 bases, 11 bases remained unmatched. The length of the CDR3 is 16 residues. Germline V gene lookup returns CDR1 MDHEN and CDR2 SYDVKM. The CDR3 region is CASSLLQGAISPEAFF. The CDR3 region has the DNA TGTGCCAGCAGTTTACTTCAGGGGGCCATCTCGCCTGAAGCTTTCTTT.

The V and J genes are TRBV2 and TRBJ1-2, with 10 bases identical to TRBD1. Germline V gene sequence: CDR1 SNHLY, CDR2 FYNNEI. Trimming cost V 6 bases and J 5 bases; bases outside gene matches: 3. This CDR3 is built from 13 residues. DNA for the CDR3: TGTGCCAGCAGGACAGGGGGCGGGTATGGCTACACCTTC. It specifies CASRTGGGYGYTF.

The chain recombines TRBV6-1 with TRBJ2-7, with D possibly matching TRBD2 (6 bases). The CDR3 length is 15 residues. The V gene's germline CDR1 is MNHNS and CDR2 SASEGT. Trimming took off 6 bases at V and 0 bases at J, with 15 bases between the two ends. The CDR3 sequence: CASRGGRSSSYEQYF. The CDR3 DNA sequence: TGTGCCAGCAGGGGGGGACGGTCAAGCTCCTACGAGCAGTACTTC.

The rearrangement joins TRBV7-2 to TRBJ2-2, with D perhaps TRBD2 (5 bases). Looked up from germline, CDR1 is SGHTA and CDR2 is FQGNSA. The CDR3 contains 13 residues. Trimming took off 8 bases at V and 6 bases at J, with 13 bases between the two ends. As DNA, the CDR3 is TGTGCCAGCCGGGAAGGGCGGGCCGGGGAGCTGTTTTTT. This codes for CASREGRAGELFF.

This clone is a singleton in its sample. The gene calls are TRBV27 and TRBJ1-5, with 9 nucleotides matching TRBD1. Per the germline V gene, CDR1 is MNHEY and CDR2 is SMNVEV (reference sequence). The CDR3 sequence is 16 residues long. V lost 5 bases, J lost 2 bases, and 7 bases stayed unmatched. The CDR3 here is CASSPRQGDGNQPQHF. The CDR3 nucleotides are TGTGCCAGCAGTCCTCGACAGGGGGACGGCAATCAGCCCCAGCATTTT.

This chain uses TRBV11-2 with TRBJ2-7; TRBD2 matches 11 bases. V lost 3 bases and J lost 1; bases outside the gene matches: 2. The CDR3 totals 15 residues. Germline assignment: CDR1 SGHAT and CDR2 FQNNGV. The CDR3 bases are TGTGCCAGCAGCTTGGGGACTAGCGGATCCTACGAGCAGTACTTC. This codes for CASSLGTSGSYEQYF.

This chain links TRBV27 with TRBJ1-3; a weak D match, TRBD1 (6 bases). Trimming stripped 8 bases from V and 2 bases from J, with 13 bases between. Germline loops: CDR1 MNHEY, CDR2 SMNVEV (reference sequence). This CDR3 is 14 amino acids long. The CDR3 protein is CASRRGGTGNTIYF. CDR3 DNA sequence: TGTGCCAGCCGAAGAGGGGGAACTGGAAACACCATATATTTT.

This chain joins TRBV7-9 and TRBJ1-1; 7 bases are a match to TRBD1. Unmatched junction bases numbered 4, after V lost 1 base and J lost 2 bases. Germline CDR1 is SEHNR and CDR2 is FQNEAQ (reference sequence). The CDR3 runs to 15 residues. CDR3 region: CASSLDRGINTEAFF. The CDR3 DNA is TGTGCCAGCAGCTTAGACAGGGGTATAAACACTGAAGCTTTCTTT.

The rearrangement links TRBV5-1 to TRBJ2-1; 7 positions match TRBD1. V gave up 5 bases and J gave up 8 bases; unmatched junction bases: 13. CDR1 and CDR2 (germline): SGHRS, YFSETQ. The CDR3 runs to 15 residues. The CDR3 DNA follows: TGCGCCAGCAGTCCGGAATACAGGGGTGGCGATGAGCAGTTCTTC. Translation: CASSPEYRGGDEQFF.

This rearrangement joins TRBV14 to TRBJ1-1; D remains unclear. The V gene lost 2 bases and the J gene lost 4 bases, with 2 bases spanning the gap. The CDR3 covers 11 residues. CDR1 is SGHDN, CDR2 FVKESK, per germline. In DNA, the CDR3 is TGTGCCAGCAGCCAACGCACTGAAGCTTTCTTT. The encoded protein is CASSQRTEAFF.

This chain connects TRBV19 to TRBJ1-5; 8 bases map to TRBD1. CDR1 is LNHDA and CDR2 is SQIVND in the germline V gene (reference sequence). V gave up 6 bases and J gave up 3 bases; unmatched junction bases: 4. CDR3 length equals 14 residues. The CDR3 is CASRATGDNQPQHF. The CDR3 nucleotides are TGTGCCAGTAGGGCGACAGGGGACAATCAGCCCCAGCATTTT.

The J gene is TRBJ1-2, the V gene TRBV9, with 8 bases matching TRBD1. The germline V gene has CDR1 SGDLS and CDR2 YYNGEE. The CDR3 runs to 17 residues. Germline trimming cut 3 bases from V and 7 bases from J; bases unmatched to any gene: 17. The CDR3 sequence: CASSAQLRDRSSSGYTF. CDR3 coding DNA: TGTGCCAGCAGCGCTCAACTCCGGGACAGGAGTTCCTCTGGCTACACCTTC.